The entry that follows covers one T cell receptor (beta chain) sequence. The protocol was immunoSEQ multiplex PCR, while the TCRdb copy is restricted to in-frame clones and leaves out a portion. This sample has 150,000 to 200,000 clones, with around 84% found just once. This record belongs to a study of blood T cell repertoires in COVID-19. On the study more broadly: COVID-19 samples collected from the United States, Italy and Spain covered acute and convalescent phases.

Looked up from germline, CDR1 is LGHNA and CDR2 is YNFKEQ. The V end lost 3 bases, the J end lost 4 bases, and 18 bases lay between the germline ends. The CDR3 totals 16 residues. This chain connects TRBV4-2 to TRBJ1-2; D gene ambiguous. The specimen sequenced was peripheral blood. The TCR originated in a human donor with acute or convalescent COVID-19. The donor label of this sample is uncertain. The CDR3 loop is CASSHSTTRGSYGYTF. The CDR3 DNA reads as TGTGCCAGCAGCCATTCAACGACGCGAGGGAGCTATGGCTACACCTTC.